This T cell receptor beta chain originates from a study of blood T cells in healthy people across ages. Study-wide findings and caveats: Versus aged donors, long-lived donors had higher diversity and more naive CD4+ cells. In the absence of known donor CMV status, changes in expanded clonotypes were possibly confounded.

Trimming cost V 5 bases and J 5 bases, with 13 bases left between them. The CDR3 is 12 amino acids. In germline, CDR1 is DFQATT, CDR2 SNEGSKA (reference sequence). The count of this clonotype is one. Antigen specificity is unknown. A second PCR, run for about 7 to 11 cycles, used a sample-barcoded 5' primer plus a J-beta primer mix. Each cDNA molecule was tagged by a template-switch adaptor with 12 random nucleotides. MiXCR, applied by TCRdb to the 5' RACE reads, yields one record per CDR3 protein. Of hundreds of thousands of distinct CDR3 sequences detected, about 24% appear once; the ten largest clones hold 7.5% to 9%. This same sample was also part of a study on T cells of mothers and their children.

The V call is TRBV20-1, the J call TRBJ2-7, with D perhaps matching TRBD1 or TRBD2 (5 bases each). The TCR comes from a boy younger than 18 in good health. Sequencing input: blood. For the CDR3, the DNA is TGCAGTGCTGTGGGACGGAGCAACGAGCAGTACTTC. This codes for CSAVGRSNEQYF.